Included here is one TCR beta chain sequence, with context. Antigen: not known. The data belong to a study of cytomegalovirus exposure and HLA in healthy donors. Overall study findings and caveats: Under in vitro conditions, a few CMV-associated chains were confirmed as specific for CMV antigens.

Clones were read by immunoSEQ multiplex PCR, and TCRdb kept only the in-frame ones, dropping some. The profile shows approximately 150,000 clones, over 80% of them singletons. The CDR3 totals 12 residues. Germline CDR1 SGHRS, CDR2 YFSETQ. Trimming pared 0 bases from V and 8 bases from J, leaving 8 bases between. The chain couples TRBV5-1 to TRBJ1-1; D may be TRBD1 (5 bases). This receptor was taken from a young man in good health and CMV-seropositive. Sequences were obtained from PBMCs. This chain's CDR3 is CASSLAPGEAFF. DNA of the CDR3: TGCGCCAGCAGCTTGGCCCCAGGGGAAGCTTTCTTT.